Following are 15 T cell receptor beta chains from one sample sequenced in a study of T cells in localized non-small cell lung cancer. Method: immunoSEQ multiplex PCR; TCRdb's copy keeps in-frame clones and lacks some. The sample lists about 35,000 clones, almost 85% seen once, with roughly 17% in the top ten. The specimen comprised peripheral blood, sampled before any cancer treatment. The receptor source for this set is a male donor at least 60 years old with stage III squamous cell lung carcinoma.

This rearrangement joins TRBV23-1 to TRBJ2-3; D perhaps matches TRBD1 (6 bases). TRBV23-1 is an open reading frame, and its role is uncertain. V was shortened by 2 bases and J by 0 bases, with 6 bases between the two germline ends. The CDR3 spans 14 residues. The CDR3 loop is CASSQTGSTDTQYF. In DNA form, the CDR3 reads TGCGCCAGCAGTCAAACAGGGAGCACAGATACGCAGTATTTT.

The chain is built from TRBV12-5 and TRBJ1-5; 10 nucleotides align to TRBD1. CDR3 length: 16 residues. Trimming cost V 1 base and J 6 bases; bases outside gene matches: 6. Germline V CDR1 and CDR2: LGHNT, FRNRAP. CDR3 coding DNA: TGTGCTAGTGGTTTGGGGATGGGACAGGGGACTCAGCCCCAGCATTTT. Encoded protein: CASGLGMGQGTQPQHF.

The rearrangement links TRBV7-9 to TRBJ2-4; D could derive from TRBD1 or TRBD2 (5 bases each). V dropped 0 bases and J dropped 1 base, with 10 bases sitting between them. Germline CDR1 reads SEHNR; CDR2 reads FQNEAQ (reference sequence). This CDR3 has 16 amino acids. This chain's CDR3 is CASSLALGVAKNIQYF. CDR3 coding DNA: TGTGCCAGCAGCTTAGCATTGGGGGTGGCCAAAAACATTCAGTACTTC.

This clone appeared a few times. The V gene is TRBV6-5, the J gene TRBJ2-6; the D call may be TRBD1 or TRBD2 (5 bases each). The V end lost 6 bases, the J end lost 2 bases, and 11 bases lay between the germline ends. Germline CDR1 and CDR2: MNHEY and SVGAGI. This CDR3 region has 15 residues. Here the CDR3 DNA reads TGTGCCAGCAGCAGGGATAGCGCTGGGGCCAACGTCCTGACTTTC. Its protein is CASSRDSAGANVLTF.

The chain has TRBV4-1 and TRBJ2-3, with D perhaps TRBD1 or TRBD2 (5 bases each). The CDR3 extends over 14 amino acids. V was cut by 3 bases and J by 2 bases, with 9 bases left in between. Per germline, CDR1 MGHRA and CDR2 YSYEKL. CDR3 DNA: TGCGCCAGCAGCCATGGGGGTTCCACAGATACGCAGTATTTT. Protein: CASSHGGSTDTQYF.

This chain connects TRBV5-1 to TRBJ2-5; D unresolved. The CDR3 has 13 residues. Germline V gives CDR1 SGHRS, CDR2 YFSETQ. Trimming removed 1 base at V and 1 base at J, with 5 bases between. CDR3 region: CASSLPGQETQYF. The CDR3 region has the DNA TGCGCCAGCAGCTTGCCAGGCCAAGAGACCCAGTACTTC.

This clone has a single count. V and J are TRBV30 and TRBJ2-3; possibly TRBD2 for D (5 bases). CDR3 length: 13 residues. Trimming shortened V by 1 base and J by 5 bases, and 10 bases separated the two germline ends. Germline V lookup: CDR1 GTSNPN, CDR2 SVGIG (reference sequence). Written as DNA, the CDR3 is TGTGCCTGGAGTGCTAGCTGGGTAGATACGCAGTATTTT. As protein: CAWSASWVDTQYF.

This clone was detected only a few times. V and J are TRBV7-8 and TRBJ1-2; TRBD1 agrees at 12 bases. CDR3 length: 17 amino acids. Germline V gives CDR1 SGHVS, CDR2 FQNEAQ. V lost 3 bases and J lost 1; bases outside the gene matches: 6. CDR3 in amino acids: CASSLRDRGLFNYGYTF. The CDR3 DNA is TGTGCCAGCAGCTTGAGGGACAGGGGGCTCTTTAACTATGGCTACACCTTC.

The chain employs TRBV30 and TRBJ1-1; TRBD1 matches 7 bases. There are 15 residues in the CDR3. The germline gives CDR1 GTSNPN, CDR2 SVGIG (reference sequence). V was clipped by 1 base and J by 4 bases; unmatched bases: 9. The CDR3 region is CAWSARQGWSTEAFF. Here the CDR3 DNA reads TGTGCCTGGAGTGCTCGACAGGGCTGGAGCACTGAAGCTTTCTTT.

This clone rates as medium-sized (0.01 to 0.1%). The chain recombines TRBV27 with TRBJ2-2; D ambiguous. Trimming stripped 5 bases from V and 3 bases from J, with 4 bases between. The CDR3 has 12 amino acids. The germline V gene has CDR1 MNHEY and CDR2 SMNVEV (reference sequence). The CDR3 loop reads CASSPYTGELFF. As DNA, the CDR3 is TGTGCCAGCAGTCCCTACACCGGGGAGCTGTTTTTT.

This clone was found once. Here the CDR3 reads CASSLGAGSSTDTQYF. The CDR3, as DNA: TGTGCCAGCAGCTTGGGGGCAGGGAGTAGCACAGATACGCAGTATTTT. The chain carries TRBV5-4 and TRBJ2-3, with D possibly called TRBD1 or TRBD2 (5 bases each). Looked up from germline, CDR1 is SGHNT and CDR2 is YYREEE (reference sequence). CDR3 length equals 16 residues. V lost 0 bases, J lost 0 bases, and 11 bases lay in between.

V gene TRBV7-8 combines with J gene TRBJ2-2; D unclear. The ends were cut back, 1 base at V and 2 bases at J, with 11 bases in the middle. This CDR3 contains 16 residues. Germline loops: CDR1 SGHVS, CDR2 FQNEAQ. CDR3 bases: TGTGCCAGCAGCTTAGTGACCGGTGCTAACACCGGGGAGCTGTTTTTT. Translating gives CASSLVTGANTGELFF.

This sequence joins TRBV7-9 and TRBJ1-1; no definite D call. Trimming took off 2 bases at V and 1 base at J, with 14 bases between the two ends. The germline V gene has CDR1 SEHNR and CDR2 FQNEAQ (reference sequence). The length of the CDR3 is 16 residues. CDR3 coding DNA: TGTGCCAGCAGCTTATTTGGGGTTACAGCGAACACTGAAGCTTTCTTT. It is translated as CASSLFGVTANTEAFF. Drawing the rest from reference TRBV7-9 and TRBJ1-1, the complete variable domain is DTGVSQNPRHKITKRGQNVTFRCDPISEHNRLYWYRQTLGQGPEFLTYFQNEAQLEKSRLLSDRFSAERPKGSFSTLEIQRTEQGDSAMYLCASSLFGVTANTEAFFGQGTRLTVV.

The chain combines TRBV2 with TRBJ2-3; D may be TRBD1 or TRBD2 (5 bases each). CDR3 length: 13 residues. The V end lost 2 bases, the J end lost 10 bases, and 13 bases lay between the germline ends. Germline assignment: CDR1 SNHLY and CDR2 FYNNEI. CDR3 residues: CASSESAGAAQYF. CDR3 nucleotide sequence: TGTGCCAGCAGTGAATCGGCCGGGGCGGCGCAGTATTTT.

The CDR3: CASSKTSGSTYNEQFF. The CDR3 DNA is TGTGCCAGTAGTAAAACTAGCGGGAGTACCTACAATGAGCAGTTCTTC. V usage is TRBV19 and J usage is TRBJ2-1; TRBD2 aligns across 11 bases. The germline V gene has CDR1 LNHDA and CDR2 SQIVND (reference sequence). The junction had 4 bases not matched to a gene; V was cut back by 4 bases and J by 2 bases. The CDR3 has 16 amino acids.